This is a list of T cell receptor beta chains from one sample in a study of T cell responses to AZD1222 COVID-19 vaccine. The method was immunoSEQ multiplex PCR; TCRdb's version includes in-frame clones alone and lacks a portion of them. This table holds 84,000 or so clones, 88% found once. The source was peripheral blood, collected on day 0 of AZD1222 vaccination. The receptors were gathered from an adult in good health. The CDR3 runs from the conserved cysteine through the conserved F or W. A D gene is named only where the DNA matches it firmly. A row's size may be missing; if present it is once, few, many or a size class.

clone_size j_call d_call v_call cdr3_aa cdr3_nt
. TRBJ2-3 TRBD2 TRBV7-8 CASSFLAGPSTDTQYF TGTGCCAGCAGCTTTTTAGCGGGGCCTAGCACAGATACGCAGTATTTT
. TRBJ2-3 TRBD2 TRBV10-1 CASRATSAGDTQYF TGCGCCAGCAGGGCGACTAGCGCTGGAGATACGCAGTATTTT
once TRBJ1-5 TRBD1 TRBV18 CASSPGQGNQPQHF TGTGCCAGCTCCCCGGGACAGGGAAATCAGCCCCAGCATTTT
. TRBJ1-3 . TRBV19 CASDSPGHRFSGNTIYF TGTGCCAGTGATTCACCGGGACACCGCTTCTCTGGAAACACCATATATTTT
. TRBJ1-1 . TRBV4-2 CASSQRDDTEAFF TGTGCCAGCAGCCAGAGGGACGACACTGAAGCTTTCTTT
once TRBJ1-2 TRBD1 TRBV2 CASSSDRVRGYTF TGTGCCAGCAGTAGTGACAGGGTGAGGGGCTACACCTTC
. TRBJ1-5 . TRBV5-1 CASSPGLGGNQPQHF TGCGCCAGCAGCCCGGGCCTCGGGGGCAATCAGCCCCAGCATTTT
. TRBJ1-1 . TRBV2 CASKDGGVKTEAFF TGTGCCAGCAAGGACGGCGGAGTGAAGACTGAAGCTTTCTTT
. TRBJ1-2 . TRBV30 CAWSSGENYGYTF TGTGCCTGGAGTTCAGGGGAGAACTATGGCTACACCTTC
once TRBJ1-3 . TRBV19 CATTVSSGNTIYF TGTGCCACGACGGTAAGCTCTGGAAACACCATATATTTT
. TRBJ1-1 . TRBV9 CASSDPRGTAFF TGTGCCAGCAGCGACCCCAGGGGAACAGCTTTCTTT
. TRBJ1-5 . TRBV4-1 CASSTVPGPNQPQHF TGCGCCAGCAGCACCGTCCCGGGGCCAAATCAGCCCCAGCATTTT
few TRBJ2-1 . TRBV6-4 CASSDQAVNNEQFF TGTGCCAGCAGTGACCAGGCAGTAAACAATGAGCAGTTCTTC
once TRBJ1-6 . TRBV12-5 CASGLIRVSYSSYNSPLHF TGTGCTAGTGGTTTGATAAGGGTCAGCTATAGCTCCTATAATTCACCCCTCCACTTT
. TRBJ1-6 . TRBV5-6 CASTFGQNSPLHF TGTGCCAGCACCTTCGGCCAGAATTCACCCCTCCACTTT
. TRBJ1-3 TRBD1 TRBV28 CASSSSSGGTGNTIYF TGTGCCAGCAGTTCCTCCTCAGGGGGCACCGGAAACACCATATATTTT
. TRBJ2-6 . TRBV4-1 CASSQDSASLANVLTF TGCGCCAGCAGCCAAGATTCGGCCAGTCTCGCCAACGTCCTGACTTTC
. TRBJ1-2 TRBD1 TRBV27 CASSPIADRGPYYGYTF TGTGCCAGCAGTCCTATCGCGGACAGGGGGCCATACTATGGCTACACCTTC
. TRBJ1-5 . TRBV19 CASSIVGNQPQHF TGTGCCAGTAGTATAGTAGGGAATCAGCCCCAGCATTTT
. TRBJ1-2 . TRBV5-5 CASSLTAGLNYGYTF TGTGCCAGCAGCCTGACCGCGGGACTTAACTATGGCTACACCTTC
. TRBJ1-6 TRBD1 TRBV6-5 CASSGTDNSPLHF TGTGCCAGCAGCGGGACAGATAATTCACCCCTCCACTTT
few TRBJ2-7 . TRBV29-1 CSVVRDISTYEQYF TGCAGCGTTGTGCGGGACATAAGTACCTACGAGCAGTACTTC
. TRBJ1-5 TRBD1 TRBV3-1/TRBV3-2 CASSLNPFGGGGQPQHF TGTGCCAGCAGCCTGAACCCTTTTGGAGGGGGCGGGCAGCCCCAGCATTTT
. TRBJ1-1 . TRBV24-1 CATSGGSEAFF TGTGCCACCAGTGGGGGCAGCGAAGCTTTCTTT
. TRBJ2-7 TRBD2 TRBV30 CAWAGLAGSHEQYF TGTGCCTGGGCGGGACTAGCGGGATCCCACGAGCAGTACTTC
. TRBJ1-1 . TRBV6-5 CASSYGGWGTEAFF TGTGCCAGCAGTTATGGCGGCTGGGGGACTGAAGCTTTCTTT
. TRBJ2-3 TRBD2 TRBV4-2 CASSRSTLGLAGSPDTQYF TGTGCCAGCAGCCGGAGTACTTTAGGGCTAGCGGGATCCCCAGATACGCAGTATTTT
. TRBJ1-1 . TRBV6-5 CASSYTRGQEAFF TGTGCCAGCAGTTACACTCGGGGACAAGAAGCTTTCTTT
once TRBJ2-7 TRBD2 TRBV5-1 CASSSRTSGRYEQYF TGCGCCAGCAGCTCCCGGACTAGCGGGAGGTACGAGCAGTACTTC
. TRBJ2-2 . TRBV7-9 CASRLRDYQANTGELFF TGTGCCAGCAGATTACGAGACTATCAAGCGAACACCGGGGAGCTGTTTTTT